Shown below are 24 T cell receptor beta chains from a single sample sequenced in a study of CD8 T cells in ankylosing spondylitis. TCRdb itself ran the 5' RACE reads through MiXCR, one entry per CDR3 protein. The sample yields tens of thousands of distinct CDR3 sequences, about 5.4% seen once. The sequenced sample was blood, either unsorted or a sorted T cell fraction (not recorded which). These receptor sequences come from a male donor with ankylosing spondylitis or in good health (not recorded which).

The table lists this clonotype with many counts. J is TRBJ2-7 and V is TRBV19; no definite D call. CDR3 length equals 14 residues. Germline assignment: CDR1 LNHDA and CDR2 SQIVND (reference sequence). Trimming removed 5 bases at V and 3 bases at J, with 14 bases between. CDR3 loop: CASSLAAINYEQYF. CDR3 coding DNA: TGTGCCAGTAGTCTGGCAGCAATTAACTACGAGCAGTACTTC.

At least ten counts were recorded for this clonotype. The chain is built from TRBV11-2 and TRBJ1-3; possibly TRBD1 for D (6 bases). Germline V gives CDR1 SGHAT, CDR2 FQNNGV. The CDR3 loop spans 15 amino acids. V was shortened by 5 bases and J by 1 base, with 12 bases between the two germline ends. The CDR3 DNA reads TGTGCCAGCAGCGAAACAGGGATTTCTGGAAACACCATATATTTT. This gives the protein CASSETGISGNTIYF.

Ten or more counts support this clonotype. The chain has TRBV20-1 and TRBJ2-5; 7 bases fit TRBD2. V shed 2 bases, J shed 5 bases, and the junction held 14 bases outside the gene matches. CDR1 is DFQATT, CDR2 SNEGSKA, per germline (reference sequence). This CDR3 is 16 amino acids long. This chain's CDR3 is CSARNPSGTRAETQYF. DNA for the CDR3: TGCAGTGCTAGAAACCCGAGCGGGACCCGCGCCGAGACCCAGTACTTC.

This clonotype was recorded many times. The CDR3 bases are TGTGCCAGCAGTTACGATCCAGGGGGGACTAACTATGGCTACACCTTC. This gives the protein CASSYDPGGTNYGYTF. The V gene is TRBV6-5, the J gene TRBJ1-2, with TRBD1 matching 7 bases. Trimming took 2 bases from V and 0 from J; bases not matched to a gene: 6. Germline V CDR1 and CDR2: MNHEY, SVGAGI. CDR3 length equals 16 residues.

This clonotype occurred many times. This rearrangement joins TRBV12-3 or TRBV12-4 to TRBJ1-6, with D tentatively TRBD1 (5 bases). The CDR3 runs 17 residues. V lost 3 bases and J lost 0, with 12 bases in between. CDR3 bases: TGTGCCAGCAGTTTCCGCGTGAGGGGCTCCTATAATTCACCCCTCCACTTT. This encodes CASSFRVRGSYNSPLHF.

This clonotype was seen repeatedly, ten times or more. The V and J genes are TRBV7-2 and TRBJ2-2; TRBD2 matches 7 bases. Trimming took 6 bases from V and 6 from J; bases not matched to a gene: 4. Germline V lookup: CDR1 SGHTA, CDR2 FQGNSA. The CDR3 runs to 13 residues. The CDR3 region is CASSYLAAGELFF. The CDR3, as DNA: TGTGCCAGCAGTTACCTAGCGGCCGGGGAGCTGTTTTTT.

The table lists this clonotype with many counts. The rearrangement links TRBV19 to TRBJ2-7; 7 nucleotides match TRBD1. The germline V gene encodes CDR1 LNHDA and CDR2 SQIVND (reference sequence). This CDR3 has 14 residues. Losses at the gene ends were 4 bases for V and 4 bases for J; bases not matched to a gene: 7. This CDR3 reads CASSSRDSGYEQYF. In DNA, the CDR3 is TGTGCCAGTAGTAGCCGGGACAGCGGATACGAGCAGTACTTC.

In its sample, this clonotype was seen many times. This chain connects TRBV4-2 to TRBJ2-2; TRBD1 is a possible D gene (5 bases). Germline V gene data show CDR1 as LGHNA and CDR2 as YNFKEQ. The V and J ends lost 0 bases and 6 bases respectively, with 11 bases between them. There are 15 residues in the CDR3. CDR3 amino acids: CASSQDPAGPGELFF. DNA of the CDR3: TGTGCCAGCAGCCAAGACCCGGCAGGGCCCGGGGAGCTGTTTTTT.

This clonotype is classed as medium-sized. The chain has TRBV10-3 and TRBJ2-1, with D possibly being TRBD1 (5 bases). Trimming shortened V by 10 bases and J by 6 bases, and 7 bases separated the two germline ends. This CDR3 contains 10 residues. Germline assignment: CDR1 ENHRY and CDR2 SYGVKD. CDR3 DNA sequence: TGTGCCACAAGGGGCAATGAGCAGTTCTTC. Protein product: CATRGNEQFF.

This clonotype was seen at least ten times. CDR3 protein: CATLDRGRLQGYTF. The DNA of the CDR3 is TGTGCCACTCTTGACAGGGGGCGCCTACAGGGCTACACCTTC. This chain joins TRBV12-3 or TRBV12-4 and TRBJ1-2, with 10 positions matching TRBD1. Germline trimming cut 10 bases from V and 8 bases from J; bases unmatched to any gene: 13. The CDR3 totals 14 residues.

This clonotype occurred many times. The chain recombines TRBV20-1 with TRBJ1-1; D not certain. The germline V and J ends were trimmed by 0 bases and 8 bases, with 7 bases remaining between them. This CDR3 has 11 residues. Germline V gene data show CDR1 as DFQATT and CDR2 as SNEGSKA (reference sequence). The CDR3 is CSARDISEAFF. The CDR3 DNA sequence: TGCAGTGCTAGAGATATCTCGGAAGCTTTCTTT.

This chain uses TRBV7-9 with TRBJ1-1, with D possibly being TRBD1 (6 bases). The germline CDR1 and CDR2 sequences are SEHNR and FQNEAQ (reference sequence). The V end lost 0 bases, the J end lost 7 bases, and 9 bases lay between the germline ends. The CDR3 length is 13 residues. The CDR3 region has the DNA TGTGCCAGCAGCTTAGCCGGGGGCGATGAAGCTTTCTTT. It specifies CASSLAGGDEAFF. Full variable domain (outside the CDR3, taken from reference TRBV7-9 and TRBJ1-1): DTGVSQNPRHKITKRGQNVTFRCDPISEHNRLYWYRQTLGQGPEFLTYFQNEAQLEKSRLLSDRFSAERPKGSFSTLEIQRTEQGDSAMYLCASSLAGGDEAFFGQGTRLTVV.

The table lists this clonotype with many counts. The chain combines TRBV19 with TRBJ2-5, with D possibly called TRBD1 or TRBD2 (5 bases each). The CDR3 runs to 15 residues. The germline V gene encodes CDR1 LNHDA and CDR2 SQIVND (reference sequence). The V and J ends lost 3 bases and 1 base respectively, with 12 bases between them. The CDR3 spells CASSIRLQAQETQYF. In DNA, the CDR3 is TGTGCCAGTAGTATCCGACTACAGGCCCAAGAGACCCAGTACTTC.

There are many counts of this clonotype. V and J are TRBV5-4 and TRBJ1-1, with a tentative D call TRBD1 (6 bases). Germline lookup yields CDR1 SGHNT and CDR2 YYREEE (reference sequence). The CDR3 extends over 16 amino acids. V lost 4 bases and J lost 0, with 16 bases in between. The CDR3 region has the DNA TGTGCCAGCAGCCTGGGATTCGGACAGATGAACACTGAAGCTTTCTTT. Translated: CASSLGFGQMNTEAFF.

The sample holds a few counts of this clonotype. The rearrangement uses TRBV20-1 and TRBJ2-3; either TRBD1 or TRBD2 may fit D (5 bases each). The germline V gene has CDR1 DFQATT and CDR2 SNEGSKA (reference sequence). This CDR3 region has 18 residues. V lost 1 base and J lost 0, with 20 bases in between. The CDR3 DNA reads TGCAGTGCTAGAGGCCCGGGACGGACGATTACTAGCACAGATACGCAGTATTTT. Translating it yields CSARGPGRTITSTDTQYF.

The table lists this clonotype with many counts. This sequence joins TRBV14 and TRBJ2-7, with a tentative D call TRBD1 (5 bases). Trimming cost V 4 bases and J 1 base, with 17 bases left between them. From germline, CDR1 is SGHDN and CDR2 FVKESK. The CDR3 is 16 amino acids. The CDR3 nucleotides are TGTGCCAGCAGCCCCACAGGCTGGGGAATATCCTACGAGCAGTACTTC. Translated: CASSPTGWGISYEQYF.

The sample holds many counts of this clonotype. The chain employs TRBV29-1 and TRBJ2-3, with 12 bases matching TRBD2. The CDR3 length is 16 residues. V shed 5 bases, J shed 2 bases, and the junction held 8 bases outside the gene matches. Germline V gene lookup returns CDR1 SQVTM and CDR2 ANQGSEA. The CDR3 is CSVPSTSGGSTDTQYF. CDR3 nucleotides: TGCAGCGTTCCTTCGACTAGCGGGGGCTCCACAGATACGCAGTATTTT.

This clonotype was found a few times. The chain links TRBV5-4 to TRBJ2-3; a weak D match, TRBD2 (6 bases). This CDR3 spans 16 amino acids. Germline V gives CDR1 SGHNT, CDR2 YYREEE (reference sequence). The ends were cut back, 3 bases at V and 2 bases at J, with 16 bases in the middle. The CDR3 nucleotides are TGTGCCAGCAGCTGGCGAAGCGGGCTCCACACAGATACGCAGTATTTT. Translated, it gives CASSWRSGLHTDTQYF.

This clonotype was picked up many times. The J gene is TRBJ2-3, the V gene TRBV20-1, with D possibly matching TRBD1 (5 bases). CDR3 length: 13 residues. V lost 3 bases and J 9 bases, leaving 16 bases between the germline ends. From germline, CDR1 is DFQATT and CDR2 SNEGSKA (reference sequence). The CDR3 protein is CSASQVGPGTQYF. As DNA, the CDR3 is TGCAGTGCTAGTCAGGTGGGGCCCGGAACGCAGTATTTT.

About this clonotype itself: A much larger clone differs by one base, so this may be a read error. The chain carries TRBV30 and TRBJ2-2; D is possibly TRBD2 (7 bases). This CDR3 spans 13 amino acids. Germline V gene lookup returns CDR1 GTSNPN and CDR2 SVGIG (reference sequence). The CDR3 sequence is CAWTRGDTGELVF. The DNA of the CDR3 is TGTGCCTGGACCCGGGGGGACACCGGGGAGCTGGTTTTT.

In its sample, this clonotype was seen many times. This rearrangement joins TRBV5-1 to TRBJ2-2; D is ambiguous. Trimming left V 4 bases short and J 7 bases short, with 11 bases between. Per germline, CDR1 SGHRS and CDR2 YFSETQ. This CDR3 has 13 amino acids. As DNA, the CDR3 is TGCGCCAGCAGCCCACAGCGTGACGGGGAGCTGTTTTTT. It yields the protein CASSPQRDGELFF. Variable domain in full (rest from reference TRBV5-1 and TRBJ2-2): KAGVTQTPRYLIKTRGQQVTLSCSPISGHRSVSWYQQTPGQGLQFLFEYFSETQRNKGNFPGRFSGRQFSNSRSEMNVSTLELGDSALYLCASSPQRDGELFFGEGSRLTVL.

Concerning this clonotype: This may be a read error, as it is one base from a much larger clone. This rearrangement joins TRBV27 to TRBJ2-5; D possibly corresponds to TRBD2 (6 bases). Germline-derived CDR1 and CDR2 are MNHEY and SMNVEV (reference sequence). The V end lost 4 bases, the J end lost 9 bases, and 21 bases lay between the germline ends. The CDR3 spans 15 residues. Here the CDR3 reads CASSSTGGLSEAQYF. The CDR3 DNA reads TGTGCCAGCAGTTCTACCGGGGGTCTCTCGGAGGCCCAGTACTTC.

This clonotype showed up many times. The CDR3 coding sequence is TGTGCCATCAAGTCAGGGTCGGACGAGCAGTACTTC. It yields the protein CAIKSGSDEQYF. The genes are TRBV10-3 and TRBJ2-7, with a tentative D call TRBD1 (5 bases). Germline V CDR1 and CDR2: ENHRY, SYGVKD. The CDR3 extends over 12 amino acids. The V gene lost 7 bases and the J gene lost 5 bases, with 12 bases spanning the gap.

This clonotype was observed at least ten times. V usage is TRBV6-1 and J usage is TRBJ2-7, with TRBD1 matching over 7 bases. This CDR3 has 13 amino acids. Germline V CDR1 and CDR2: MNHNS, SASEGT. Trimming removed 6 bases from V and 3 bases from J; junction bases left unmatched: 5. CDR3 DNA sequence: TGTGCCAGCAGCCAGGGACAGAACTACGAGCAGTACTTC. Protein: CASSQGQNYEQYF.